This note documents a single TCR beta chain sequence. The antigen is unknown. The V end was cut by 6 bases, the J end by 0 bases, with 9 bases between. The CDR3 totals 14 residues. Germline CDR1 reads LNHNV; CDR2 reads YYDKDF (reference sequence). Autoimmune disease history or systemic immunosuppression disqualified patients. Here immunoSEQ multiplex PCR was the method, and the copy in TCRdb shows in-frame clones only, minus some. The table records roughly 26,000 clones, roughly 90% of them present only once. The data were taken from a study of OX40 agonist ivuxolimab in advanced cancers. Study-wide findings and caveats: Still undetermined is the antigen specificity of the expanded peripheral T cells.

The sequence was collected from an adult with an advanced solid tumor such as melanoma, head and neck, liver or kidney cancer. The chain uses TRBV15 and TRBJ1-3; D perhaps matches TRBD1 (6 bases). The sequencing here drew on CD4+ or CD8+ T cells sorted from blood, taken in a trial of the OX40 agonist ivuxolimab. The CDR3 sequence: CATRDRTSGNTIYF. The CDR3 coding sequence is TGTGCCACCAGGGACAGAACCTCTGGAAACACCATATATTTT.